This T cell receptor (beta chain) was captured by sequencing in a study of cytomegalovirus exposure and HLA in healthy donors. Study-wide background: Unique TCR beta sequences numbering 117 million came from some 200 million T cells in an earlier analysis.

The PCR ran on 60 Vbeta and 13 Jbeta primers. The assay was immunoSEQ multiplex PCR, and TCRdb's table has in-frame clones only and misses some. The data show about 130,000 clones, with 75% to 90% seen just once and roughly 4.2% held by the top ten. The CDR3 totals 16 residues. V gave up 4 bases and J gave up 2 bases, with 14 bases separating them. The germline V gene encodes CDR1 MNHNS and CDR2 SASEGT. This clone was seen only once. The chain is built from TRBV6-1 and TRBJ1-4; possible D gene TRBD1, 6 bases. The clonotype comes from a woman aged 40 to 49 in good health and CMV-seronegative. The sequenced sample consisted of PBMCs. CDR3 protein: CASSGRQDITNEKLFF. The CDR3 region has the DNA TGTGCCAGCAGTGGGAGACAGGATATCACTAATGAAAAACTGTTTTTT.